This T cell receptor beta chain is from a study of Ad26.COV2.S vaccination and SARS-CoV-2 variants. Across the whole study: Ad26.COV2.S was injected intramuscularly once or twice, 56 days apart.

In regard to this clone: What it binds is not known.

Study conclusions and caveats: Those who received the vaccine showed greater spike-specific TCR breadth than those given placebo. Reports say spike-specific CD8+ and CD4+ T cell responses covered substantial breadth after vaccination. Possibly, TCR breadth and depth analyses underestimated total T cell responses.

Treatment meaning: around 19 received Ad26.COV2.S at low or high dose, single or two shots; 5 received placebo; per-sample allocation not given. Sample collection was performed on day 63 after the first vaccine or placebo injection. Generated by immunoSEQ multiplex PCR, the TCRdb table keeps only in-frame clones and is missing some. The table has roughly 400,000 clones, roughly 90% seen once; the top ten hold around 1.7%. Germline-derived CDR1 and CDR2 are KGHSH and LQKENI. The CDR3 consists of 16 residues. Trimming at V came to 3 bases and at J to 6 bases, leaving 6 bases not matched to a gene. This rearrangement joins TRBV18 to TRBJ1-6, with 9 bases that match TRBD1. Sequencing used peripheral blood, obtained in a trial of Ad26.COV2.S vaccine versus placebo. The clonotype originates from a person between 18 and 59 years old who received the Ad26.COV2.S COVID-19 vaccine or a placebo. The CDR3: CASSPMDRGANSPLHF. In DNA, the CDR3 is TGTGCCAGCTCACCCATGGACAGGGGAGCTAATTCACCCCTCCACTTT.